This T cell receptor (beta chain) was documented in a study of blood T cell repertoires in COVID-19. About the study: Samples came from the United States, Italy and Spain, spanning acute and convalescent COVID-19.

As originally analysed: How many nucleated cells were present was estimated from reference gene primer amplification. TCRdb's table, derived via immunoSEQ multiplex PCR, lists solely in-frame clones and lacks some. The V and J calls and clone size are taken from that table; D and trimming were inferred from the DNA. Counted here are around 100,000 clones, roughly 76% occurring once; the ten biggest clones make up 4% to 5.5%. V lost 5 bases to trimming and J lost 1 base; unmatched junction nucleotides: 13. CDR3 length equals 20 residues. Germline V gene data show CDR1 as LNHDA and CDR2 as SQIVND (reference sequence).

V and J are TRBV19 and TRBJ2-4; 14 positions match TRBD2. Sequencing was performed on peripheral blood. This receptor was taken from a man at least 80 years old with COVID-19, enrolled during active disease. This CDR3 is CASSPMTSGGVGAAKNIQYF. As DNA, the CDR3 is TGTGCCAGTAGTCCCATGACTAGCGGGGGGGTAGGGGCGGCCAAAAACATTCAGTACTTC.